This paragraph reports one TCR beta chain. Its antigen is currently unknown. Germline V gene lookup returns CDR1 WNHNN and CDR2 SYGVQD (reference sequence). The CDR3 has 15 residues. The data were obtained in a study of ipilimumab plus nivolumab after autologous stem cell transplantation. Points from the study as a whole: TCR repertoire, Treg phenotype and gut microbiota reportedly support more study of this approach.

The assay was immunoSEQ multiplex PCR, and TCRdb's table has in-frame clones only and misses some. Here the sample spans 10,000 to 15,000 clones, about 77% being singletons. This chain joins TRBV10-1 and TRBJ2-5; D remains unclear. The end of the DNA aligns better with TRBJ2-7, so the J call may be wrong. Sequencing used PBMCs, obtained in a trial of ipilimumab plus nivolumab as post-transplant consolidation. This TCR derives from a male donor with multiple myeloma. CDR3 protein: CASSESELVAYEQYF. DNA for the CDR3: TGCGCCAGCAGTGAGTCGGAGTTAGTAGCCTACGAGCAGTACTTC.